Described below is a single T cell receptor beta chain sequence and its context. Its antigen is as yet unknown. The same CDR3 arises from other DNA sequences in this sample as well. The authors reverse transcribed all of the isolated RNA, so sequencing captured expressed TCRB transcripts. Clones were read by immunoSEQ multiplex PCR, and TCRdb kept only the in-frame ones, dropping some. The table has 350,000 to 450,000 clones, less than 15% seen once; the top ten hold under 0.02%. The data belong to a study of beta chain features in type 1 diabetes. Overall study findings and caveats: Fewer insertions but more deletions were seen at VDJ junctions in type 1 diabetes patients.

Sorted CD4+ subsets: naive, central memory, regulatory, stem cell-like memory (CD45RO/CCR7/CD25/CD127/CD95/CD27 panel). V lost 4 bases to trimming and J lost 4 bases; unmatched junction nucleotides: 2. Germline CDR1 and CDR2: MDHEN and SYDVKM. This CDR3 has 13 amino acids. This rearrangement joins TRBV28 to TRBJ1-1; 8 bases match TRBD1. The sequence was collected from a woman younger than 30 in good health. The sequenced material came from naive CD4+ T cells from blood. CDR3 coding DNA: TGTGCCAGCAGTTCCAGGGGGCGCACTGAAGCTTTCTTT. Encoded protein: CASSSRGRTEAFF. Full variable domain (missing parts from reference TRBV28 and TRBJ1-1): DVKVTQSSRYLVKRTGEKVFLECVQDMDHENMFWYRQDPGLGLRLIYFSYDVKMKEKGDIPEGYSVSREKKERFSLILESASTNQTSMYLCASSSRGRTEAFFGQGTRLTVV.